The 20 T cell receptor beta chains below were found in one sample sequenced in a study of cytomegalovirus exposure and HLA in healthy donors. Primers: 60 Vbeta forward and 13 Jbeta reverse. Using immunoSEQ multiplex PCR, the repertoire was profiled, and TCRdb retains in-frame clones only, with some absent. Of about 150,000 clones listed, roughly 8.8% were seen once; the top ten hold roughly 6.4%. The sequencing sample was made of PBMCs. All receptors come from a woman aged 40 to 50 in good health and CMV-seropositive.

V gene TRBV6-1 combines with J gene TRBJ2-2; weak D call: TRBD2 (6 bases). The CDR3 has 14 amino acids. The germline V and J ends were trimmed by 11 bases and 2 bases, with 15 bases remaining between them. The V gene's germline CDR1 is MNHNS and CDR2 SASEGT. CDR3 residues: CAVQPGLNTGELFF. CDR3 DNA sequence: TGTGCCGTACAACCGGGACTTAACACCGGGGAGCTGTTTTTT.

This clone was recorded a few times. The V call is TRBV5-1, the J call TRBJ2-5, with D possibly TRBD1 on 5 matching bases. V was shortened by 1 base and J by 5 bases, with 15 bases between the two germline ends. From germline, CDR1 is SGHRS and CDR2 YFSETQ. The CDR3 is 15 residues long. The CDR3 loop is CASSLRRTQGETQYF. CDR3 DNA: TGCGCCAGCAGCTTGAGACGCACCCAGGGCGAGACCCAGTACTTC. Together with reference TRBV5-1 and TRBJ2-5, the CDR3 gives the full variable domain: KAGVTQTPRYLIKTRGQQVTLSCSPISGHRSVSWYQQTPGQGLQFLFEYFSETQRNKGNFPGRFSGRQFSNSRSEMNVSTLELGDSALYLCASSLRRTQGETQYFGPGTRLLVL.

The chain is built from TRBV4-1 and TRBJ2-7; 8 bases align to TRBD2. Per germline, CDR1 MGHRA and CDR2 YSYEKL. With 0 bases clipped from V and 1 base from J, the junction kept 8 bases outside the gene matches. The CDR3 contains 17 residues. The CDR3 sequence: CASSQEDGGEGSYEQYF. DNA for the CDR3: TGCGCCAGCAGCCAAGAAGACGGGGGGGAAGGTTCCTACGAGCAGTACTTC.

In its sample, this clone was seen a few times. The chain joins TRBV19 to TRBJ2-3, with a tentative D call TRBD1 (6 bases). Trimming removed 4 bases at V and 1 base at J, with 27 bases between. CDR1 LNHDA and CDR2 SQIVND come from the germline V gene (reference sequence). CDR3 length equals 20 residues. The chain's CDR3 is CASSTRQDRRGGLGTDTQYF. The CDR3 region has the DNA TGTGCCAGTAGTACCCGACAGGATCGGCGCGGTGGACTGGGCACAGATACGCAGTATTTT.

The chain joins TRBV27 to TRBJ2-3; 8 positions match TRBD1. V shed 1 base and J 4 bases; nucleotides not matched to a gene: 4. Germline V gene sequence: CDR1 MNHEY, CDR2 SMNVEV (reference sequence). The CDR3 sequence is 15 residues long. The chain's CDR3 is CASSLYQGAADTQYF. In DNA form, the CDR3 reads TGTGCCAGCAGTTTATACCAGGGGGCGGCAGATACGCAGTATTTT.

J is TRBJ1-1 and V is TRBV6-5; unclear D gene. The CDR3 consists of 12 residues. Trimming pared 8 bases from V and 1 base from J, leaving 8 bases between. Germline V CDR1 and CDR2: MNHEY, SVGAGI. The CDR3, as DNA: TGTGCCAGCTGGAGGGCGAACACTGAAGCTTTCTTT. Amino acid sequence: CASWRANTEAFF.

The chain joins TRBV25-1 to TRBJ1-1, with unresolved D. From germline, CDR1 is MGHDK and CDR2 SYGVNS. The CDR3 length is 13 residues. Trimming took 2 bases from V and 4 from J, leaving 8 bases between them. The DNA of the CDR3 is TGTGCCAGCAGTGAAAGCAGGATCACTGAAGCTTTCTTT. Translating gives CASSESRITEAFF.

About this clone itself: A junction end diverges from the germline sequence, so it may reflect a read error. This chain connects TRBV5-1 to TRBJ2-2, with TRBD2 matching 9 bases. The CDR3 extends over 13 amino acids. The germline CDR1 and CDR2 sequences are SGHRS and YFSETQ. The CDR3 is CASSLETSGTMFF. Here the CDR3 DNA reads TGCGCCAGCAGTTTGGAGACTAGCGGTACGATGTTTTTT. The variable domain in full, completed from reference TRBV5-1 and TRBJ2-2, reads KAGVTQTPRYLIKTRGQQVTLSCSPISGHRSVSWYQQTPGQGLQFLFEYFSETQRNKGNFPGRFSGRQFSNSRSEMNVSTLELGDSALYLCASSLETSGTMFFGEGSRLTVL.

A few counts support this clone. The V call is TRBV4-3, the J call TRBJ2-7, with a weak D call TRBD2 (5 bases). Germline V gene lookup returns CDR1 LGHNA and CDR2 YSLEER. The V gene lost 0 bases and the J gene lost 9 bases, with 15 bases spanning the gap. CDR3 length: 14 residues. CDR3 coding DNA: TGCGCCAGCAGCCAAGACGTCTCCGACCGGGGGCAGTACTTC. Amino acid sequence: CASSQDVSDRGQYF.

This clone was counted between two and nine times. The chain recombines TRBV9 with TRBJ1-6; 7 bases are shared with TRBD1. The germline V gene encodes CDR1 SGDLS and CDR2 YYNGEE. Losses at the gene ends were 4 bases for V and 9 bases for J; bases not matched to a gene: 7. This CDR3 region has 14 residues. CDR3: CASSPRDSSSPLHF. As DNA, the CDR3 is TGTGCCAGCAGCCCTAGGGACAGCTCTTCACCCCTCCACTTT.

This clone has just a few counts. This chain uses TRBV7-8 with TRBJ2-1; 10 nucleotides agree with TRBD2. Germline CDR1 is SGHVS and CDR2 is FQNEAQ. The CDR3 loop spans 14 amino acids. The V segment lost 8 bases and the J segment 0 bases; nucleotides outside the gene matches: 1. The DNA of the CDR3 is TGTGCCAGCGTAGCGGGGGGCTCCTACAATGAGCAGTTCTTC. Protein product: CASVAGGSYNEQFF.

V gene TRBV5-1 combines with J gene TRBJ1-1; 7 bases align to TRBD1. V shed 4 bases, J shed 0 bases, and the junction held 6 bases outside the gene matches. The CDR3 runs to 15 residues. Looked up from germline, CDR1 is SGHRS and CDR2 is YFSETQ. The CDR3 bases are TGCGCCAGCAGCCCCCAGACAGGGTTGAACACTGAAGCTTTCTTT. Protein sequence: CASSPQTGLNTEAFF.

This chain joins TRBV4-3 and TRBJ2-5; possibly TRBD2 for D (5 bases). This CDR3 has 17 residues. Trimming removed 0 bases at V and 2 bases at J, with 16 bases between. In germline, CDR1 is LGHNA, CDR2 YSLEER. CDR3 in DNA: TGCGCCAGCAGCCAAGATCTTTCGGGCGGGTTACAAGAGACCCAGTACTTC. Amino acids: CASSQDLSGGLQETQYF.

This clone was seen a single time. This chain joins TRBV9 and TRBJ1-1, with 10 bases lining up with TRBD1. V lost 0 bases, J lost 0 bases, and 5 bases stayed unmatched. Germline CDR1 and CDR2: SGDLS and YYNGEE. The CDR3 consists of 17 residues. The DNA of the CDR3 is TGTGCCAGCAGCGTAGATCCGGGACAGGGGCTGAACACTGAAGCTTTCTTT. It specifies CASSVDPGQGLNTEAFF.

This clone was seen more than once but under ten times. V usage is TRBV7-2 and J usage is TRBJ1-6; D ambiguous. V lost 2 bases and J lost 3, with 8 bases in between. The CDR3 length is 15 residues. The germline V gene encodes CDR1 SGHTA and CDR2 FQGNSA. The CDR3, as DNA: TGTGCCAGCAGCTTAACAAGTCACTATAATTCACCCCTCCACTTT. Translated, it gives CASSLTSHYNSPLHF.

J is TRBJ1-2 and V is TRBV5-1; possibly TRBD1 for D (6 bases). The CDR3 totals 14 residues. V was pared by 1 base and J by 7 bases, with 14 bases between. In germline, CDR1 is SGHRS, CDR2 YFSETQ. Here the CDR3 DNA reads TGCGCCAGCAGCTTGATGTGGGGGCGAGGTGGCTACACCTTC. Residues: CASSLMWGRGGYTF. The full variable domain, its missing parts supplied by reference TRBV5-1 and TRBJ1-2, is KAGVTQTPRYLIKTRGQQVTLSCSPISGHRSVSWYQQTPGQGLQFLFEYFSETQRNKGNFPGRFSGRQFSNSRSEMNVSTLELGDSALYLCASSLMWGRGGYTFGSGTRLTVV.

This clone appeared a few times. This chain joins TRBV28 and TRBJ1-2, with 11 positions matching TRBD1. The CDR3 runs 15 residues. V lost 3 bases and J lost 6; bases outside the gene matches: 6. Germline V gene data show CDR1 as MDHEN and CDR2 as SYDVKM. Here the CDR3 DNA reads TGTGCCAGCAGTTTCCCAGGGGGACAGGGGGATGGCTACACCTTC. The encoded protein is CASSFPGGQGDGYTF.

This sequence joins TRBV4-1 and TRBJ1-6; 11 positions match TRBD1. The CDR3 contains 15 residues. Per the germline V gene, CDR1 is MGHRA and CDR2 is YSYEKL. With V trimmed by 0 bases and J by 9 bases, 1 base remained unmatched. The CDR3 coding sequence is TGCGCCAGCAGCCAAGAGGGACAGGGGGTTTCACCCCTCCACTTT. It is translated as CASSQEGQGVSPLHF.

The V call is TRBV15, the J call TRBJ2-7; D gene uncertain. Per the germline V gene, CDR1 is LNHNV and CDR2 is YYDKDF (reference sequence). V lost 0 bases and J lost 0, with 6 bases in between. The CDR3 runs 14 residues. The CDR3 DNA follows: TGTGCCACCAGCAGAGATCGCTACTCCTACGAGCAGTACTTC. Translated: CATSRDRYSYEQYF.

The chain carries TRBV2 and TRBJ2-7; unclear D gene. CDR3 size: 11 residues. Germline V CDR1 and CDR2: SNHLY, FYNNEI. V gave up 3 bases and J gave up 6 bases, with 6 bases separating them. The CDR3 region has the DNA TGTGCCAGCAGTGACGGTGGCGAGCAGTACTTC. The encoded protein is CASSDGGEQYF.